In its sample, the clone carrying this T cell receptor (beta chain) was seen a few times. As yet, its antigen is unknown. In the library, individual cDNA molecules carried attached unique molecular identifiers. Each CDR3 protein is one row after TCRdb ran MiXCR on the 5' RACE reads. Among fewer than 35,000 distinct CDR3 sequences listed, less than 4.5% were seen once. This record comes from a study of early T cells in non-severe SARS-CoV-2 infection. About the study: Sequencing was performed on bulk RNA from unsorted whole blood, leaving chains unpaired. Regarding the study as a whole: Using VDJdb, the matching emphasized anti-spike CD8 responses while missing private and CD4 specificities.

Losses at the gene ends were 10 bases for V and 5 bases for J; bases not matched to a gene: 7. From germline, CDR1 is MNHEY and CDR2 SVGEGT. The CDR3 runs 12 residues. The origin of this receptor is an adult who was a healthcare worker with PCR-confirmed SARS-CoV-2 infection or an uninfected control (not recorded which). V usage is TRBV6-2 or TRBV6-3 and J usage is TRBJ1-1; the match to TRBD1 covers 7 bases. Sequenced: whole blood. The CDR3 DNA sequence: TGTGCCATCGGGACAGTCACTACTGAAGCTTTCTTT. Its translation: CAIGTVTTEAFF.